One and the same sample provided the 32 T cell receptor beta chains below, sequenced in a study of cytomegalovirus exposure and HLA in healthy donors. 60 Vbeta and 13 Jbeta primers were used in PCR. The protocol was immunoSEQ multiplex PCR, while the TCRdb copy is restricted to in-frame clones and leaves out a portion. The table includes roughly 250,000 clones, just under 85% detected once. Material for sequencing was PBMCs. These receptors originate from a woman aged 40 to 55 in good health and CMV-seropositive.

The V call is TRBV7-2, the J call TRBJ2-4, with D possibly TRBD2 on 5 matching bases. The CDR3 loop spans 12 amino acids. Trimming shortened V by 6 bases and J by 8 bases, and 11 bases separated the two germline ends. Germline V gene data show CDR1 as SGHTA and CDR2 as FQGNSA. The DNA for the CDR3 is TGTGCCAGCAGGGGAGAGAGGGACATTCAGTACTTC. Translating it yields CASRGERDIQYF.

The chain carries TRBV6-6 and TRBJ1-2, with 8 bases that match TRBD1. CDR1 and CDR2 from the germline V gene are MNHNY and SVGAGI (reference sequence). Trimming removed 8 bases from V and 1 base from J; junction bases left unmatched: 9. This CDR3 has 15 amino acids. CDR3 sequence (DNA): TGTGCCAGCCTTCACAATACAGGGGGTAACTATGGCTACACCTTC. Residues: CASLHNTGGNYGYTF.

The V call is TRBV5-1, the J call TRBJ2-1; 10 bases agree with TRBD2. The CDR3 runs 15 residues. The V segment lost 0 bases and the J segment 10 bases; nucleotides outside the gene matches: 7. Germline CDR1 SGHRS, CDR2 YFSETQ. The CDR3, as DNA: TGCGCCAGCAGCTTGGTAGCTAGCGGGAGTGGAGAGCAGTTCTTC. Translated: CASSLVASGSGEQFF.

The rearrangement links TRBV7-2 to TRBJ2-7, with 10 bases fitting TRBD2. V shed 3 bases, J shed 3 bases, and the junction held 5 bases outside the gene matches. This CDR3 is 15 amino acids long. CDR1 and CDR2 from the germline V gene are SGHTA and FQGNSA. The CDR3 protein is CASSFVTSGLYEQYF. In DNA form, the CDR3 reads TGTGCCAGCAGCTTTGTGACTAGCGGGCTCTACGAGCAGTACTTC. The full variable domain, completed using reference TRBV7-2 and TRBJ2-7, is GAGVSQSPSNKVTEKGKDVELRCDPISGHTALYWYRQSLGQGLEFLIYFQGNSAPDKSGLPSDRFSAERTGGSVSTLTIQRTQQEDSAVYLCASSFVTSGLYEQYFGPGTRLTVT.

The rearrangement uses TRBV2 and TRBJ2-7; TRBD2 agrees at 12 bases. V shed 6 bases and J 4 bases; nucleotides not matched to a gene: 7. From germline, CDR1 is SNHLY and CDR2 FYNNEI. CDR3 size: 15 residues. The CDR3 reads CASSWTSGIVYEQYF. CDR3 DNA sequence: TGTGCCAGCAGCTGGACTAGCGGGATAGTTTACGAGCAGTACTTC.

This chain links TRBV7-2 with TRBJ1-3; D gene unclear. This CDR3 is 13 amino acids long. V was shortened by 5 bases and J by 8 bases, with 13 bases between the two germline ends. The germline V gene has CDR1 SGHTA and CDR2 FQGNSA. The CDR3 is CASSPYDLDTIYF. CDR3 in DNA: TGTGCCAGCAGCCCCTACGATCTAGACACCATATATTTT.

The genes are TRBV7-3 and TRBJ1-2; D is unclear. This CDR3 is 16 amino acids long. Trimming left V 1 base short and J 10 bases short, with 22 bases between. Germline V gene sequence: CDR1 SGHTA, CDR2 FQGTGA. CDR3 sequence reads: CASSLRRLEEPFDYTF. DNA for the CDR3: TGTGCCAGCAGCTTAAGAAGACTCGAGGAGCCATTTGACTACACCTTC.

The chain has TRBV19 and TRBJ2-7; 10 nucleotides agree with TRBD1. J gave up 3 bases and V 5 bases, and 10 bases lay outside the gene matches. Germline V lookup: CDR1 LNHDA, CDR2 SQIVND (reference sequence). The CDR3 length is 16 residues. The CDR3 nucleotides are TGTGCCAGTAGTGTAAGCCGGGACAGGGGCTTCTACGAGCAGTACTTC. This sequence encodes CASSVSRDRGFYEQYF.

This chain joins TRBV28 and TRBJ2-2, with D maybe TRBD1 (6 bases). This CDR3 is built from 14 residues. CDR1 MDHEN and CDR2 SYDVKM come from the germline V gene. V lost 3 bases, J lost 4 bases, and 9 bases lay in between. The CDR3, as DNA: TGTGCCAGCAGTTTGGACAGAGCCACCGGGGAGCTGTTTTTT. Amino acid sequence: CASSLDRATGELFF.

This clone was seen a single time. The rearrangement joins TRBV19 to TRBJ1-5; D possibly corresponds to TRBD1 (5 bases). Trimming cost V 4 bases and J 4 bases, with 11 bases left between them. CDR1 and CDR2 (germline): LNHDA, SQIVND (reference sequence). The CDR3 covers 14 residues. The DNA of the CDR3 is TGTGCCAGTAGTACGACAGTTCAGAATCAGCCCCAGCATTTT. Protein sequence: CASSTTVQNQPQHF.

J is TRBJ2-3 and V is TRBV11-2, with TRBD2 matching 8 bases. The CDR3 extends over 17 amino acids. Trimming removed 5 bases from V and 1 base from J; junction bases left unmatched: 11. Germline values: CDR1 SGHAT, CDR2 FQNNGV. The CDR3 region is CASSAGTRIPRTDTQYF. CDR3 DNA: TGTGCCAGCAGCGCCGGGACTAGGATCCCCCGCACAGATACGCAGTATTTT.

The CDR3 loop is CATNSLAGAYEQYF. The CDR3 nucleotides are TGTGCCACAAATTCATTAGCGGGAGCCTACGAGCAGTACTTC. This rearrangement joins TRBV10-3 to TRBJ2-7, with 9 bases fitting TRBD2. CDR3 length: 14 residues. Germline trimming cut 10 bases from V and 2 bases from J; bases unmatched to any gene: 9. The germline V gene encodes CDR1 ENHRY and CDR2 SYGVKD.

This clone was detected only once. The chain employs TRBV27 and TRBJ2-7; 9 nucleotides line up with TRBD1. Trimming at V came to 1 base and at J to 5 bases, leaving 6 bases not matched to a gene. Per germline, CDR1 MNHEY and CDR2 SMNVEV (reference sequence). The CDR3 extends over 15 amino acids. The CDR3 reads CASSLWGQGSHEQYF. Here the CDR3 DNA reads TGTGCCAGCAGTTTATGGGGACAGGGAAGCCACGAGCAGTACTTC.

The genes are TRBV7-8 and TRBJ2-5; 9 nucleotides align to TRBD1. Germline CDR1 SGHVS, CDR2 FQNEAQ. The CDR3 has 16 residues. Losses at the gene ends were 5 bases for V and 9 bases for J; bases not matched to a gene: 16. The CDR3 region has the DNA TGTGCCAGCAGCGATACAGGACAGGGGTCGGCCGGGGCCCAGTACTTC. This gives the protein CASSDTGQGSAGAQYF.

This CDR3 reads CASRQGGYNSPLHF. The CDR3 nucleotides are TGTGCCAGCAGGCAGGGGGGTTATAATTCACCCCTCCACTTT. The V gene is TRBV7-3, the J gene TRBJ1-6, with TRBD1 matching 7 bases. The ends lost 6 bases at V and 4 bases at J; junction bases unmatched: 3. The CDR3 runs 14 residues. Germline V gene data show CDR1 as SGHTA and CDR2 as FQGTGA.

The rearrangement uses TRBV30 and TRBJ1-1; 7 bases match TRBD1. The CDR3 has 15 amino acids. Unmatched junction bases numbered 7, after V lost 3 bases and J lost 0 bases. The V gene's germline CDR1 is GTSNPN and CDR2 SVGIG (reference sequence). CDR3 sequence reads: CAWRGQQYLNTEAFF. The CDR3 bases are TGTGCCTGGAGGGGACAGCAGTATCTGAACACTGAAGCTTTCTTT. Variable domain in full (rest from reference TRBV30 and TRBJ1-1): SQTIHQWPATLVQPVGSPLSLECTVEGTSNPNLYWYRQAAGRGLQLLFYSVGIGQISSEVPQNLSASRPQDRQFILSSKKLLLSDSGFYLCAWRGQQYLNTEAFFGQGTRLTVV.

V is TRBV30 and J is TRBJ1-6; D gene uncertain. Per germline, CDR1 GTSNPN and CDR2 SVGIG (reference sequence). V dropped 3 bases and J dropped 5 bases, with 5 bases sitting between them. CDR3 length: 12 amino acids. This CDR3 reads CAWRRDNSPLHF. DNA for the CDR3: TGTGCCTGGAGGCGGGATAATTCACCCCTCCACTTT.

The rearrangement joins TRBV9 to TRBJ2-1; D is possibly TRBD1 (6 bases). The CDR3 length is 15 residues. The V gene lost 0 bases and the J gene lost 7 bases, with 14 bases spanning the gap. The germline V gene encodes CDR1 SGDLS and CDR2 YYNGEE. DNA for the CDR3: TGTGCCAGCAGCGTAGGTGGGACACCTCGGAATGAGCAGTTCTTC. It yields the protein CASSVGGTPRNEQFF.

This clone has a handful of counts. The chain combines TRBV7-2 with TRBJ2-7; 13 bases map to TRBD2. This CDR3 region has 16 residues. Germline assignment: CDR1 SGHTA and CDR2 FQGNSA. V was pared by 4 bases and J by 6 bases, with 9 bases of the junction left unmatched. The CDR3: CASSSGLAGLRSEQYF. CDR3 in DNA: TGTGCCAGCAGCTCGGGACTAGCGGGACTACGCTCCGAGCAGTACTTC.

The chain employs TRBV28 and TRBJ2-7, with D possibly TRBD2 on 6 matching bases. In germline, CDR1 is MDHEN, CDR2 SYDVKM. The CDR3 is made up of 14 amino acids. V was clipped by 2 bases and J by 2 bases, with 10 bases between them. The CDR3 spells CASSLSPGAYEQYF. The CDR3 DNA sequence: TGTGCCAGCAGTTTAAGTCCGGGAGCCTACGAGCAGTACTTC.

The chain combines TRBV19 with TRBJ2-1; maybe TRBD1 (6 bases). V shed 6 bases and J shed 0 bases, with 12 bases lying between them. Per the germline V gene, CDR1 is LNHDA and CDR2 is SQIVND (reference sequence). The CDR3 totals 15 residues. The CDR3 here is CASSTGLSSYNEQFF. CDR3 DNA: TGTGCCAGTAGCACAGGGCTGAGCTCCTACAATGAGCAGTTCTTC.

The genes are TRBV28 and TRBJ2-5, with TRBD1 matching 8 bases. This CDR3 contains 13 residues. The trim removed 6 bases at V and 5 bases at J, leaving 5 bases unmatched. Germline V gene sequence: CDR1 MDHEN, CDR2 SYDVKM. CDR3 in amino acids: CASRTGGRETQYF. As DNA, the CDR3 is TGTGCCAGCAGAACAGGGGGGCGGGAGACCCAGTACTTC. The full variable domain, in which reference TRBV28 and TRBJ2-5 provide the parts outside the CDR3, is DVKVTQSSRYLVKRTGEKVFLECVQDMDHENMFWYRQDPGLGLRLIYFSYDVKMKEKGDIPEGYSVSREKKERFSLILESASTNQTSMYLCASRTGGRETQYFGPGTRLLVL.

This rearrangement joins TRBV11-2 to TRBJ2-2; no reliable D call. Trimming took off 0 bases at V and 1 base at J, with 6 bases between the two ends. The germline gives CDR1 SGHAT, CDR2 FQNNGV. The length of the CDR3 is 15 residues. The DNA for the CDR3 is TGTGCCAGCAGCTTAGAGGCAGGGAACACCGGGGAGCTGTTTTTT. Protein sequence: CASSLEAGNTGELFF.

This chain joins TRBV21-1 and TRBJ2-4; the DNA was not used to check the table's D call, TRBD2. TRBV21-1 is classified as a pseudogene. The CDR3 spans 17 residues. CDR3 region: CASSKGGDGPLEGIQYF. The CDR3 DNA sequence: TGTGCCAGCAGCAAAGGGGGAGACGGTCCCCTCGAAGGGATTCAGTACTTC.

This sequence joins TRBV9 and TRBJ2-7; TRBD2 is a possible D gene (5 bases). The CDR3 spans 13 residues. Germline CDR1 SGDLS, CDR2 YYNGEE. V gave up 7 bases and J gave up 6 bases, with 17 bases separating them. The CDR3 DNA reads as TGTGCCAGCGGTGAGAGGGAGTCCGGCGAGCAGTACTTC. Encoded protein: CASGERESGEQYF.

CDR3 sequence (DNA): TGTGCCAGCAGCTTAGCGGTAAATCGGGGCGGGAGGTCCCACAATGAGCAGTTCTTC. As protein: CASSLAVNRGGRSHNEQFF. This rearrangement joins TRBV7-2 to TRBJ2-1; TRBD2 matches at 8 bases. The germline V gene encodes CDR1 SGHTA and CDR2 FQGNSA. V dropped 0 bases and J dropped 5; count of bases not matched to a gene: 15. The CDR3 is 19 residues long.

J is TRBJ2-5 and V is TRBV2, with D unclear. The DNA matches TRBJ2-7 better at its end, which makes the J call doubtful. The CDR3 is 12 amino acids. Germline V gene lookup returns CDR1 SNHLY and CDR2 FYNNEI. The CDR3 region has the DNA TGTGCCAGCAGTAGAGATACCTACGAGCAGTACTTC. It encodes CASSRDTYEQYF.

The chain carries TRBV5-1 and TRBJ2-1, with 11 bases identical to TRBD1. This CDR3 has 15 residues. Trimming removed 0 bases from V and 6 bases from J; junction bases left unmatched: 2. CDR1 is SGHRS and CDR2 is YFSETQ in the germline V gene. The chain's CDR3 is CASSLDGTGGNEQFF. The CDR3 nucleotides read TGCGCCAGCAGCTTGGACGGGACAGGGGGCAATGAGCAGTTCTTC.

The V and J genes are TRBV18 and TRBJ2-7; 10 nucleotides agree with TRBD2. The trim removed 3 bases at V and 2 bases at J, leaving 7 bases unmatched. This CDR3 is built from 16 residues. Germline assignment: CDR1 KGHSH and CDR2 LQKENI. This CDR3 is CASSPETSGPTYEQYF. CDR3 nucleotides: TGTGCCAGCTCACCGGAGACTAGCGGGCCTACCTACGAGCAGTACTTC. Filled out from reference TRBV18 and TRBJ2-7, the complete variable domain reads NAGVMQNPRHLVRRRGQEARLRCSPMKGHSHVYWYRQLPEEGLKFMVYLQKENIIDESGMPKERFSAEFPKEGPSILRIQQVVRGDSAAYFCASSPETSGPTYEQYFGPGTRLTVT.

The chain employs TRBV30 and TRBJ2-7; 7 bases align to TRBD1. CDR3 length: 11 amino acids. Germline assignment: CDR1 GTSNPN and CDR2 SVGIG (reference sequence). V shed 5 bases and J 6 bases; nucleotides not matched to a gene: 4. The CDR3 DNA follows: TGTGCCTGGGCGACAGGGTTCGAGCAGTACTTC. It yields the protein CAWATGFEQYF.

This chain links TRBV28 with TRBJ1-1; D uncertain. Germline CDR1 MDHEN, CDR2 SYDVKM. This CDR3 is 14 amino acids long. Trimming pared 3 bases from V and 0 bases from J, leaving 8 bases between. DNA for the CDR3: TGTGCCAGCAGTTTGTTCCGTTTGAACACTGAAGCTTTCTTT. It codes for CASSLFRLNTEAFF.

This chain uses TRBV30 with TRBJ1-4, with TRBD1 as a possible D gene (6 bases). The CDR3 has 13 residues. Germline V gives CDR1 GTSNPN, CDR2 SVGIG (reference sequence). Trimming stripped 8 bases from V and 9 bases from J, with 19 bases between. The DNA for the CDR3 is TGTGCCAGTCAGGGGAGGGCCGCGCAAAAACTGTTTTTT. It encodes CASQGRAAQKLFF.